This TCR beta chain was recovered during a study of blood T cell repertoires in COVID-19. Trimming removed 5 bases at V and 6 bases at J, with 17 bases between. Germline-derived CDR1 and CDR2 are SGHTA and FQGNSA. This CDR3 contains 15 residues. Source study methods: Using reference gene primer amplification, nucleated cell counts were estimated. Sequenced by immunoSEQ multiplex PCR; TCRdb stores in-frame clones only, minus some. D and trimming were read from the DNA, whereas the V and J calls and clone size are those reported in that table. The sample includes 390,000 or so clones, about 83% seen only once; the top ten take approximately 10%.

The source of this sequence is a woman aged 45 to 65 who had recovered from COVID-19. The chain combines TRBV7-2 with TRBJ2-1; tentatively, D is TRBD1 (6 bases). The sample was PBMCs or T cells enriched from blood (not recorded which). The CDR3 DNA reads TGTGCCAGCAGCACCACAGGGAAGCAAGGCAATGAGCAGTTCTTC. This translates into CASSTTGKQGNEQFF.